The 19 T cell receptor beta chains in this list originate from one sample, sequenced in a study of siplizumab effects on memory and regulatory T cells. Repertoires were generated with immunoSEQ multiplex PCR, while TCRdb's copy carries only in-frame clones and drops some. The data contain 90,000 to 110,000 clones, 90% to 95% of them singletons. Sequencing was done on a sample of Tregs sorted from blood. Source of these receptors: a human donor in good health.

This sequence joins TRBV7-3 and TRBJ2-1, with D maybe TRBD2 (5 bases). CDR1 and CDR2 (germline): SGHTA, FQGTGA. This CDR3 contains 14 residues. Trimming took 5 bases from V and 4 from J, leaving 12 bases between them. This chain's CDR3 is CASSARGGYNEQFF. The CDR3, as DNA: TGTGCCAGCAGCGCACGAGGAGGATACAATGAGCAGTTCTTC.

This CDR3 reads CASSPPRGTPEYEQYF. CDR3 sequence (DNA): TGTGCCAGCTCACCACCGAGGGGAACCCCAGAGTACGAGCAGTACTTC. The chain couples TRBV18 to TRBJ2-7; D may correspond to TRBD1 or TRBD2 (5 bases each). The CDR3 is 16 amino acids. Trimming took off 0 bases at V and 4 bases at J, with 16 bases between the two ends. Per the germline V gene, CDR1 is KGHSH and CDR2 is LQKENI.

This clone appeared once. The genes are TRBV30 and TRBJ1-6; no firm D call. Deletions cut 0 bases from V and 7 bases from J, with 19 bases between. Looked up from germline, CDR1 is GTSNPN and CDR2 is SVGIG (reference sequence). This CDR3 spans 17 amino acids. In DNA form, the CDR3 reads TGTGCCTGGAGTGTACAAAATGAGGGCAGCCGAAATTCACCCCTCCACTTT. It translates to CAWSVQNEGSRNSPLHF.

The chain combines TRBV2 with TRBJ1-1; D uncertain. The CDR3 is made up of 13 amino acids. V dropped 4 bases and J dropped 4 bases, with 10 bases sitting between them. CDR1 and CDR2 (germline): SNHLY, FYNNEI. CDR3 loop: CASSGSPGTEAFF. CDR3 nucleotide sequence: TGTGCCAGCAGTGGATCACCGGGCACTGAAGCTTTCTTT.

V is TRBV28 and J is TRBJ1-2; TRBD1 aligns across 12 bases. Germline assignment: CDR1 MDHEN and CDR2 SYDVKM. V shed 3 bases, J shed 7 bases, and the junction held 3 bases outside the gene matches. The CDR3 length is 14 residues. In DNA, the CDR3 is TGTGCCAGCAGTTTCGGGGACAGGGGGCCTGGCTACACCTTC. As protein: CASSFGDRGPGYTF.

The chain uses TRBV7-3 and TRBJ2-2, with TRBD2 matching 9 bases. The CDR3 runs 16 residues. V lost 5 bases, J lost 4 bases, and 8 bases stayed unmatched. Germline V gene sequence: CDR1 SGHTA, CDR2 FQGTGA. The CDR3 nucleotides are TGTGCCAGCAGCCCCCCGACTAGCGGTACCACCGGGGAGCTGTTTTTT. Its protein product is CASSPPTSGTTGELFF.

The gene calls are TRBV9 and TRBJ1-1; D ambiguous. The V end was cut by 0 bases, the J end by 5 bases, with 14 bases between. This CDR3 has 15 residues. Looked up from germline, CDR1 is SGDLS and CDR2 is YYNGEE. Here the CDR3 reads CASSVVPPIGTEAFF. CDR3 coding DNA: TGTGCCAGCAGCGTAGTTCCACCCATAGGGACTGAAGCTTTCTTT.

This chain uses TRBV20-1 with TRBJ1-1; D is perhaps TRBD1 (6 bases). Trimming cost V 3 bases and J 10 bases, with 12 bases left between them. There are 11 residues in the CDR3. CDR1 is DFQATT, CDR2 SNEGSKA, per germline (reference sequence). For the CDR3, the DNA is TGCAGTGCTAGCCGTACAGGGTCAGCTTTCTTT. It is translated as CSASRTGSAFF.

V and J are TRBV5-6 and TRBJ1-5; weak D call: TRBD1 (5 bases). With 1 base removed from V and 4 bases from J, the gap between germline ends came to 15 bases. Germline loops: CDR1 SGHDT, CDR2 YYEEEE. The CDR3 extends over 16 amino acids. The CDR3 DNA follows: TGTGCCAGCAGCTTGTTTTCAGGGCTTGGAAATCAGCCCCAGCATTTT. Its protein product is CASSLFSGLGNQPQHF.

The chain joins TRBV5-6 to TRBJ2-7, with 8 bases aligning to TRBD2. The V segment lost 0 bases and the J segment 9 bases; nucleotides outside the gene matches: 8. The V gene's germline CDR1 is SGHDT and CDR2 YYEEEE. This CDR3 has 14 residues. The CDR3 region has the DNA TGTGCCAGCAGCTTGGCTAGCGGGTATACCCGGCAGTACTTC. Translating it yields CASSLASGYTRQYF.

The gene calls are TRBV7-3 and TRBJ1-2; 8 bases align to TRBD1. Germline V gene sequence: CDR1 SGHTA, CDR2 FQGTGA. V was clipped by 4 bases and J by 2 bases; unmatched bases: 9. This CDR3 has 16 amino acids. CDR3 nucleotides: TGTGCCAGCAGCTCCGTCGGACAGGGAGACAACTATGGCTACACCTTC. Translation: CASSSVGQGDNYGYTF.

CDR3 region: CASSLAEGSRELFF. CDR3 in DNA: TGTGCCAGCAGCTTAGCAGAGGGGAGTAGGGAGCTGTTTTTT. The chain is built from TRBV7-3 and TRBJ2-2, with D possibly called TRBD1 or TRBD2 (5 bases each). The CDR3 spans 14 residues. The germline gives CDR1 SGHTA, CDR2 FQGTGA. Trimming pared 2 bases from V and 9 bases from J, leaving 13 bases between.

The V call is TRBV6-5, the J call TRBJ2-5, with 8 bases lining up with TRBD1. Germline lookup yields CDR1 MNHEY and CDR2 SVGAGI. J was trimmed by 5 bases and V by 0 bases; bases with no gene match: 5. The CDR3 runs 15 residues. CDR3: CASSYSDRGWETQYF. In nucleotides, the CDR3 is TGTGCCAGCAGTTACTCCGACAGGGGATGGGAGACCCAGTACTTC.

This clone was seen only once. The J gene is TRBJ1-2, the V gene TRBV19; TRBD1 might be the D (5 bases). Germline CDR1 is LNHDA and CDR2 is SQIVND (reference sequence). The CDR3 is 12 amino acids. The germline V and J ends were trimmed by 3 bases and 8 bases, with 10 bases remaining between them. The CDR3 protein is CASSMGVRGYTF. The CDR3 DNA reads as TGTGCCAGTAGTATGGGGGTTCGGGGCTACACCTTC.

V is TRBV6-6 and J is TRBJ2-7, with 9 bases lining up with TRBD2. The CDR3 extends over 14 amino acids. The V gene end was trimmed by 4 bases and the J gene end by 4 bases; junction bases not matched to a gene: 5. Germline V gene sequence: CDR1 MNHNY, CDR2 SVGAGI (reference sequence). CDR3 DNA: TGTGCCAGCAGTTTAAGTAGCGGGAGATACGAGCAGTACTTC. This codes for CASSLSSGRYEQYF.

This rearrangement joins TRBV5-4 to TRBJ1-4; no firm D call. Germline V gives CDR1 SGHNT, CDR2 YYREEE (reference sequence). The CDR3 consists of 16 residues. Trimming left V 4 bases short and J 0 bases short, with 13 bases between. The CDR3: CASSTKERATNEKLFF. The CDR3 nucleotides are TGTGCCAGCAGCACCAAGGAGAGGGCAACTAATGAAAAACTGTTTTTT.

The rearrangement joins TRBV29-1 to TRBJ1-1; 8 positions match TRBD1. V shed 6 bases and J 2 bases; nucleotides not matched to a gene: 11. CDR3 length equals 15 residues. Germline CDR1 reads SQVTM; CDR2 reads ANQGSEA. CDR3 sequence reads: CSVHGTGFLNTEAFF. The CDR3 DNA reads TGCAGCGTCCACGGGACAGGCTTCCTTAACACTGAAGCTTTCTTT.

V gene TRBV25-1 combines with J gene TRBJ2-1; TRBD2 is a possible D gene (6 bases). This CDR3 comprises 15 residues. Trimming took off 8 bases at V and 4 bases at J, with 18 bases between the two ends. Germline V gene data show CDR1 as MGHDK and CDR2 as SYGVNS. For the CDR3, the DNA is TGTGCCAGCGCCCCGGGACTGGGAATTTACAATGAGCAGTTCTTC. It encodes CASAPGLGIYNEQFF.

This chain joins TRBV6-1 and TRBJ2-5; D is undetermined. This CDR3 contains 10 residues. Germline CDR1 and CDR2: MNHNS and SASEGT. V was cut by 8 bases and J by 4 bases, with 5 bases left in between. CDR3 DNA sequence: TGTGCCAGCTGGGGAGAGACCCAGTACTTC. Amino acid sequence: CASWGETQYF.